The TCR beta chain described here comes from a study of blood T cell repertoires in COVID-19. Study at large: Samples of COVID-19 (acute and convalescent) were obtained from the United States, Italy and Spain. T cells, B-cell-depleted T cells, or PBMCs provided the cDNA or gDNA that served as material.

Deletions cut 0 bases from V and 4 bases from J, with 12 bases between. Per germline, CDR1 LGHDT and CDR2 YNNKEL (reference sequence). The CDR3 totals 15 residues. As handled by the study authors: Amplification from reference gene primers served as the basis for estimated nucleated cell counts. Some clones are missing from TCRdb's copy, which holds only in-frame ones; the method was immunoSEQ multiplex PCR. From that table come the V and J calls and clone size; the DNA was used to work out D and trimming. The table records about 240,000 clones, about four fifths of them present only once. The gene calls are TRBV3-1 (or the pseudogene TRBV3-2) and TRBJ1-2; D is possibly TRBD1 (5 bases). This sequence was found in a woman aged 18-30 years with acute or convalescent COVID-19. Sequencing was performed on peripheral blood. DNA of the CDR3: TGTGCCAGCAGCCAAGATTCGGCAGGGCGCTATGGCTACACCTTC. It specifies CASSQDSAGRYGYTF.